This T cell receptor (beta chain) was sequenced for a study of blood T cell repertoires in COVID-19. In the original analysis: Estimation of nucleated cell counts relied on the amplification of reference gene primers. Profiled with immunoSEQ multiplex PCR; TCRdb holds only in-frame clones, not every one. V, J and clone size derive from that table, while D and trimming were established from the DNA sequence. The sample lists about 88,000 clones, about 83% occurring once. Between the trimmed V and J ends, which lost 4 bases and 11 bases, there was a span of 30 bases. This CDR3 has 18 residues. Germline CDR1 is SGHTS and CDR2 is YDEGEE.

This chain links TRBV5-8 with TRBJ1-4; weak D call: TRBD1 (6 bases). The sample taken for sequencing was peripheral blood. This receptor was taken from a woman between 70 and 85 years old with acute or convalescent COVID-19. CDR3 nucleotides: TGTGCCAGCAGCCACAGACAGGCGGGCATCATGCAAACCGGGAAACTGTTTTTT. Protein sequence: CASSHRQAGIMQTGKLFF.